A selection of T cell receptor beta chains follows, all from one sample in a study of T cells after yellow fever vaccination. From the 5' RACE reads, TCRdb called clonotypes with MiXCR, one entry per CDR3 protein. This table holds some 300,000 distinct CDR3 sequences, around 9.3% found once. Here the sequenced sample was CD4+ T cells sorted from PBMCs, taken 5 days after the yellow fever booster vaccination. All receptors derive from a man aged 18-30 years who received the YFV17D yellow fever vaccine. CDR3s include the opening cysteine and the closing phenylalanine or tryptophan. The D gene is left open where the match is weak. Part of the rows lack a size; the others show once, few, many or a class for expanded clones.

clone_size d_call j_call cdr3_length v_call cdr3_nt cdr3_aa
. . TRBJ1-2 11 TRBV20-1 TGCAGTGCTAGACATAACTATGGCTACACCTTC CSARHNYGYTF
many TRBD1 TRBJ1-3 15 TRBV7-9 TGTGCCAGCAGCTTAGCAAGCGGGACAGGGCGAACCATATATTTT CASSLASGTGRTIYF
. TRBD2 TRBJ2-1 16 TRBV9 TGTGCCAGCAGCGTAGTTAGCGGGGGCTCCTACAATGAGCAGTTCTTC CASSVVSGGSYNEQFF
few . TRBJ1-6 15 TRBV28 TGTGCCAGCACCACCCCGTGGGGTGATCATTCACCCCTCCACTTT CASTTPWGDHSPLHF
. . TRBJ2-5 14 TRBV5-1 TGCGCCAGCAGCTTGGAGGGTATGCGGGAGACCCAGTACTTC CASSLEGMRETQYF
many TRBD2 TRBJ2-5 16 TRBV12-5 TGTGCTAGTGGTTCCCGGGTAGCGGGGGGAAAAGAGACCCAGTACTTC CASGSRVAGGKETQYF
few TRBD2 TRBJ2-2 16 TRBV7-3 TGTGCCAGCAGCTTCCGGGCTAGCGGGGGTACCGGGGAGCTGTTTTTT CASSFRASGGTGELFF
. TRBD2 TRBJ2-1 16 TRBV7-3 TGTGCCAGCAGCTTAAATCAAGCGGGGGGATCCAATGAGCAGTTCTTC CASSLNQAGGSNEQFF
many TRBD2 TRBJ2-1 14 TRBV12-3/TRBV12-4 TGTGCCAGCAGTCCCACTAGCGGGGGCGATGAGCAGTTCTTC CASSPTSGGDEQFF
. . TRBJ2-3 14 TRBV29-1 TGCAGCGTTTCCCAGAGGGCTAGCACAGATACGCAGTATTTT CSVSQRASTDTQYF
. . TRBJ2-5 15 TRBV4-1 TGCGCCAGCAGCCAAGGAGAGGCGAGGGAAAAGACCCAGTACTTC CASSQGEAREKTQYF
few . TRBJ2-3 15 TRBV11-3 TGTGCCAGCAGCTCAGGGCGGGAAAGCACAGATACGCAGTATTTT CASSSGRESTDTQYF
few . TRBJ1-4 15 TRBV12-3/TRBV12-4 TGTGCCAGCAGCCAAGGGGGACCTCATAATGAAAAACTGTTTTTT CASSQGGPHNEKLFF
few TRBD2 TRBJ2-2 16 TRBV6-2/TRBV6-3 TGTGCCAGCACTTCTAGGACTAGCGGGGGAGTCGGGGAGCTGTTTTTT CASTSRTSGGVGELFF
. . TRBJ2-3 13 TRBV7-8 TGTGCCAGCAGCTTATTTGGCACAGATACGCAGTATTTT CASSLFGTDTQYF
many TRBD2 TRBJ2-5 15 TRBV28 TGTGCCAGCAGTGGAGGGACTAGCGGAGAAGAGACCCAGTACTTC CASSGGTSGEETQYF
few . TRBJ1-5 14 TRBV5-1 TGCGCCAGCAGTGAGGGGCAGGAAAATCAGCCCCAGCATTTT CASSEGQENQPQHF
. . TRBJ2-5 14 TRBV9 TGTGCCAGCAGCGTAGCCCCCGGCGGGGAGACCCAGTACTTC CASSVAPGGETQYF
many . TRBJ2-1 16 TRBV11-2 TGTGCCAGCAGCCCAAAGGGTCAAAGCTCCTACAATGAGCAGTTCTTC CASSPKGQSSYNEQFF
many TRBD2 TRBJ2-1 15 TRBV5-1 TGCGCCAGCAGCCAGCTAGCGGTGACCTACAATGAGCAGTTCTTC CASSQLAVTYNEQFF